The clone carrying this TCR beta chain was recorded a few times. The source of the sample is a study of T-cell reconstitution after alpha-beta-depleted transplantation in children. During its preparation, the TCRbeta library received unique molecular identifiers. One entry per CDR3 protein, called by TCRdb with MiXCR from the PCR reads. The data hold some 500,000 distinct CDR3 sequences, with around 17% observed a single time. The CDR3 spans 15 residues. Trimming cost V 2 bases and J 8 bases, with 15 bases left between them. This clonotype was obtained from a human donor who donated a stem cell graft to a child with acute lymphoblastic leukemia. The sequences come from PBMCs from the stem cell graft donor, collected from the stem cell graft. This sequence joins TRBV12-3 or TRBV12-4 and TRBJ1-4, with D unclear. CDR3 nucleotide sequence: TGTGCCAGCAGTTTAAGTCTTTCAACTTTAGAAAAACTGTTTTTT. Translated, it gives CASSLSLSTLEKLFF.